A single sample is the source of the 25 T cell receptor beta chains below, sequenced in a study of Graves' ophthalmopathy and Graves' hyperthyroidism. Using RNA transcripts, the TCR beta CDR3 regions were amplified. An opening RT-PCR round employed HTBI primers and preceded a second-round multiplex PCR. TCRdb used MiXCR to reprocess the multiplex PCR reads, holding one entry per CDR3 protein. The sample records roughly 410,000 distinct CDR3 sequences, 15% being singletons. Material for sequencing was peripheral blood. The receptors derive from a woman in her late teens or twenties with stable Graves' hyperthyroidism.

This clonotype was seen repeatedly, ten times or more. J is TRBJ1-2 and V is TRBV4-1; perhaps TRBD1 as D (6 bases). This CDR3 is 14 amino acids long. The germline V and J ends were trimmed by 0 bases and 3 bases, with 8 bases remaining between them. The germline V gene encodes CDR1 MGHRA and CDR2 YSYEKL. This chain's CDR3 is CASSQESGDYGYTF. In DNA, the CDR3 is TGCGCCAGCAGCCAAGAATCAGGGGACTATGGCTACACCTTC.

This chain connects TRBV11-2 to TRBJ2-2; 7 bases are shared with TRBD1. Germline CDR1 reads SGHAT; CDR2 reads FQNNGV. Trimming removed 8 bases from V and 6 bases from J; junction bases left unmatched: 0. This CDR3 contains 11 residues. CDR3 in DNA: TGTGCCAGCCAGGGGGCCGGGGAGCTGTTTTTT. Encoded protein: CASQGAGELFF.

This clonotype was counted at least ten times. The gene calls are TRBV6-1 and TRBJ1-2; 10 bases are shared with TRBD1. V dropped 8 bases and J dropped 10; count of bases not matched to a gene: 10. The CDR3 length is 13 residues. Germline lookup yields CDR1 MNHNS and CDR2 SASEGT. As DNA, the CDR3 is TGTGCCAGCCCCCGGGACAGGGGCCCAGACTACACCTTC. This sequence encodes CASPRDRGPDYTF.

The rearrangement links TRBV6-1 to TRBJ2-3; perhaps TRBD2 as D (5 bases). The CDR3 contains 15 residues. Looked up from germline, CDR1 is MNHNS and CDR2 is SASEGT. With 6 bases removed from V and 7 bases from J, the gap between germline ends came to 20 bases. The DNA for the CDR3 is TGTGCCAGCAGGACCCCGGACGGGGTAGGGTATACGCAGTATTTT. Translating gives CASRTPDGVGYTQYF.

This clonotype was observed at least ten times. The CDR3 is CASSLQGASGQPQHF. The DNA for the CDR3 is TGTGCCAGCAGTCTTCAGGGGGCGTCAGGTCAGCCCCAGCATTTT. The J gene is TRBJ1-5, the V gene TRBV28; 8 bases are a match to TRBD1. V lost 5 bases, J lost 6 bases, and 9 bases stayed unmatched. Germline CDR1 MDHEN, CDR2 SYDVKM. The CDR3 is made up of 15 amino acids.

This clonotype was counted at least ten times. The chain's CDR3 is CASSFTPTDSGKYF. CDR3 coding DNA: TGTGCCAGCAGCTTTACACCAACCGACAGCGGGAAGTACTTC. The J gene is TRBJ2-5, the V gene TRBV7-6; TRBD2 matches 7 bases. Germline V gene lookup returns CDR1 SGHVS and CDR2 FNYEAQ. This CDR3 region has 14 residues. V trimming: 3 bases; J trimming: 12 bases; junction bases outside the gene matches: 13.

This clonotype was picked up many times. This rearrangement joins TRBV19 to TRBJ2-5, with 7 bases lining up with TRBD1. CDR3 length equals 14 residues. CDR1 is LNHDA, CDR2 SQIVND, per germline (reference sequence). V shed 7 bases and J 1 base; nucleotides not matched to a gene: 6. The CDR3 nucleotides read TGTGCCAGTACCACAGGGGCGCTCCAAGAGACCCAGTACTTC. It specifies CASTTGALQETQYF.

The rearrangement links TRBV11-2 to TRBJ2-7; TRBD2 is a possible D gene (7 bases). The length of the CDR3 is 17 residues. Germline V CDR1 and CDR2: SGHAT, FQNNGV. Between the trimmed V and J ends, which lost 3 bases and 3 bases, there was a span of 21 bases. The DNA of the CDR3 is TGTGCCAGCAGCTTCGGTGGTGCGGGGGCTCCCCTCTACGAGCAGTACTTC. Amino acids: CASSFGGAGAPLYEQYF. The full variable domain, completed using reference TRBV11-2 and TRBJ2-7, is EAGVAQSPRYKIIEKRQSVAFWCNPISGHATLYWYQQILGQGPKLLIQFQNNGVVDDSQLPKDRFSAERLKGVDSTLKIQPAKLEDSAVYLCASSFGGAGAPLYEQYFGPGTRLTVT.

This clonotype has a count of ten or more. The chain is built from TRBV19 and TRBJ2-2, with D maybe TRBD2 (5 bases). The CDR3 is made up of 15 amino acids. Germline CDR1 reads LNHDA; CDR2 reads SQIVND (reference sequence). Trimming stripped 5 bases from V and 1 base from J, with 11 bases between. CDR3 residues: CASSASGENTGELFF. CDR3 in DNA: TGTGCCAGTAGTGCTTCCGGGGAGAACACCGGGGAGCTGTTTTTT.

This clonotype was recorded a few times. A much larger clone differs by one base, so this may be a read error. The CDR3 coding sequence is TGTGCCAGCATCTCAAACTCCGGTGGCTACACCTTC. It encodes CASISNSGGYTF. The V gene is TRBV11-3, the J gene TRBJ1-2; no definite D call. CDR1 is SGHNT and CDR2 is YENEEA in the germline V gene. There are 12 residues in the CDR3. V was trimmed by 7 bases and J by 7 bases, leaving 13 bases between them.

Comment on this clonotype: One base away lies a much larger clone, so this may be a sequencing read error. The chain couples TRBV6-5 to TRBJ2-5, with 8 bases that match TRBD1. CDR1 and CDR2 (germline): MNHEY, SVGAGI. The CDR3 spans 12 residues. CDR3 in DNA: TGTGCCAGCGGACAGGGCCAAGAGACCCAGTGCTTC. The encoded protein is CASGQGQETQCF.

This clonotype was found many times. The chain has TRBV6-2 or TRBV6-3 and TRBJ1-5, with 7 positions matching TRBD1. The CDR3 runs 12 residues. J was trimmed by 9 bases and V by 8 bases; bases with no gene match: 7. CDR1 MNHEY and CDR2 SVGEGT come from the germline V gene. As DNA, the CDR3 is TGTGCCAGCCGGGACAGCCTAGCGCCCCAGCATTTT. Translating it yields CASRDSLAPQHF.

This clonotype occurred many times. The genes are TRBV19 and TRBJ1-1; 8 positions agree with TRBD1. There are 14 residues in the CDR3. V was pared by 6 bases and J by 4 bases, with 7 bases of the junction left unmatched. Per the germline V gene, CDR1 is LNHDA and CDR2 is SQIVND (reference sequence). CDR3 DNA sequence: TGTGCCAGTAGGGGGACAGGCCAGCGCACTGAAGCTTTCTTT. Translating it yields CASRGTGQRTEAFF.

V usage is TRBV3-1 and J usage is TRBJ1-5; weak D call: TRBD1 (6 bases). Trimming cost V 6 bases and J 10 bases, with 25 bases left between them. The V gene's germline CDR1 is LGHDT and CDR2 YNNKEL (reference sequence). The CDR3 covers 16 residues. Written as DNA, the CDR3 is TGTGCCAGCAGTTGGGGGGCGGGGGCGGTTGGTCATCCCCAGCATTTT. It encodes CASSWGAGAVGHPQHF.

This clonotype was seen a handful of times. The genes are TRBV18 and TRBJ1-6; 8 bases agree with TRBD1. Germline V gene lookup returns CDR1 KGHSH and CDR2 LQKENI. This CDR3 contains 15 residues. The V segment lost 3 bases and the J segment 8 bases; nucleotides outside the gene matches: 6. CDR3 in DNA: TGTGCCAGCTCACCTCCGACAGGGGTTTATTCACCCCTCCACTTT. Translated, it gives CASSPPTGVYSPLHF.

This clonotype was picked up many times. The gene calls are TRBV19 and TRBJ1-1; 7 nucleotides align to TRBD1. Unmatched junction bases numbered 7, after V lost 9 bases and J lost 3 bases. Germline values: CDR1 LNHDA, CDR2 SQIVND (reference sequence). The CDR3 is 13 amino acids. The CDR3, as DNA: TGTGCCAGCAGCACCGACAGGGACACTGAAGCTTTCTTT. Residues: CASSTDRDTEAFF.

This clonotype was seen repeatedly, ten times or more. This chain connects TRBV7-6 to TRBJ1-1; tentatively, D is TRBD1 (6 bases). The CDR3 is made up of 15 amino acids. The ends were cut back, 0 bases at V and 8 bases at J, with 16 bases in the middle. The germline gives CDR1 SGHVS, CDR2 FNYEAQ. The CDR3: CASSLAPRTETEAFF. The CDR3 DNA follows: TGTGCCAGCAGCTTAGCCCCGCGGACAGAGACAGAAGCTTTCTTT.

This clonotype appeared many times. This chain uses TRBV6-2 or TRBV6-3 with TRBJ2-7, with D perhaps assigned TRBD1 or TRBD2 (5 bases each). Germline V gene sequence: CDR1 MNHEY, CDR2 SVGEGT. The CDR3 runs to 13 residues. V was pared by 7 bases and J by 2 bases, with 12 bases between. CDR3 nucleotides: TGTGCCAGCAACCGGGACGGAACCTACGAGCAGTACTTC. Amino acid sequence: CASNRDGTYEQYF.

This clonotype was detected a few times. A much larger clone lies one base from this, so it may be a read error. The J gene is TRBJ2-2, the V gene TRBV6-5; no clear D gene. The CDR3 spans 15 residues. The V gene's germline CDR1 is MNHEY and CDR2 SVGAGI. This CDR3 reads CASSWPRGNTEELCF. The DNA for the CDR3 is TGTGCCAGCAGTTGGCCCAGAGGAAACACCGAGGAGCTGTGTTTT.

This clonotype came up many times. J is TRBJ1-1 and V is TRBV2; 8 nucleotides align to TRBD1. CDR1 and CDR2 from the germline V gene are SNHLY and FYNNEI. V lost 3 bases, J lost 2 bases, and 8 bases stayed unmatched. The CDR3 extends over 16 amino acids. This CDR3 is CASSEYRGGTNTEAFF. The CDR3, as DNA: TGTGCCAGCAGTGAGTACAGGGGGGGGACTAACACTGAAGCTTTCTTT.

V is TRBV6-2 or TRBV6-3 and J is TRBJ2-2, with a possible D match to TRBD2 (7 bases). The CDR3 consists of 18 residues. In germline, CDR1 is MNHEY, CDR2 SVGEGT. Trimming took off 2 bases at V and 4 bases at J, with 20 bases between the two ends. CDR3 in amino acids: CASSYARGGPGATGELFF. The CDR3 bases are TGTGCCAGCAGTTACGCGAGGGGGGGCCCGGGGGCCACCGGGGAGCTGTTTTTT.

This chain connects TRBV24-1 to TRBJ2-2, with TRBD2 matching 10 bases. Germline CDR1 and CDR2: KGHDR and SFDVKD. The CDR3 is made up of 17 amino acids. V shed 5 bases, J shed 5 bases, and the junction held 10 bases outside the gene matches. CDR3 amino acids: CATSGEERGGRTGELFF. CDR3 sequence (DNA): TGTGCCACCAGTGGCGAAGAGCGGGGGGGCCGAACCGGGGAGCTGTTTTTT.

This chain connects TRBV7-8 to TRBJ1-5; 7 nucleotides line up with TRBD1. Losses at the gene ends were 5 bases for V and 4 bases for J; bases not matched to a gene: 11. The CDR3 consists of 16 residues. Germline CDR1 SGHVS, CDR2 FQNEAQ. The chain's CDR3 is CASSQDFGDSNQPQHF. CDR3 in DNA: TGTGCCAGCAGCCAAGATTTTGGGGACAGTAATCAGCCCCAGCATTTT.

Many counts were recorded for this clonotype. The chain employs TRBV6-1 and TRBJ1-5, with a possible D match to TRBD1 (5 bases). The V end lost 6 bases, the J end lost 3 bases, and 12 bases lay between the germline ends. The germline CDR1 and CDR2 sequences are MNHNS and SASEGT. CDR3 length equals 14 residues. CDR3 nucleotide sequence: TGTGCCAGCAGCGTCGACAGTTTCAATCAGCCCCAGCATTTT. This sequence encodes CASSVDSFNQPQHF.

The chain employs TRBV6-5 and TRBJ1-5, with 10 bases identical to TRBD1. This CDR3 spans 15 amino acids. Germline V gene lookup returns CDR1 MNHEY and CDR2 SVGAGI. The J segment lost 1 base and the V segment lost 7 bases, leaving 4 bases of the junction unmatched. CDR3 in amino acids: CASIRQGASNQPQHF. Here the CDR3 DNA reads TGTGCCAGCATTAGACAGGGGGCAAGCAATCAGCCCCAGCATTTT.